This T cell receptor (beta chain) was captured by sequencing in a study of cytomegalovirus exposure and HLA in healthy donors. Study-level background: The use of the same platform for the roughly 130 validation repertoires and the roughly 700 first-cohort repertoires was reported by a later analysis. Study conclusions and caveats: CMV antigen specificity of three CMV-associated chains was confirmed in vitro. A list of approximately 160 TCR beta chains associated with cytomegalovirus was given.

After removal of 5 bases from V and 3 bases from J, the junction contained 10 bases not matched to a gene. Germline V gene sequence: CDR1 SGHTA, CDR2 FQGNSA. CDR3 length: 16 residues. With respect to this clone: What it recognizes is unknown.

Sequencing used immunoSEQ multiplex PCR; TCRdb keeps in-frame clones, though not all of them. The sample includes roughly 130,000 clones, 80% to 90% of them seen just once. The chain carries TRBV7-2 and TRBJ1-2; the match to TRBD1 covers 9 bases. The sequence derives from a woman under 40 in good health and CMV-seronegative. The specimen sequenced was PBMCs. The CDR3 sequence: CASSRSGTGTDYGYTF. The DNA for the CDR3 is TGTGCCAGCAGCCGGAGTGGGACAGGGACGGACTATGGCTACACCTTC. The full variable domain, its missing parts supplied by reference TRBV7-2 and TRBJ1-2, is GAGVSQSPSNKVTEKGKDVELRCDPISGHTALYWYRQSLGQGLEFLIYFQGNSAPDKSGLPSDRFSAERTGGSVSTLTIQRTQQEDSAVYLCASSRSGTGTDYGYTFGSGTRLTVV.